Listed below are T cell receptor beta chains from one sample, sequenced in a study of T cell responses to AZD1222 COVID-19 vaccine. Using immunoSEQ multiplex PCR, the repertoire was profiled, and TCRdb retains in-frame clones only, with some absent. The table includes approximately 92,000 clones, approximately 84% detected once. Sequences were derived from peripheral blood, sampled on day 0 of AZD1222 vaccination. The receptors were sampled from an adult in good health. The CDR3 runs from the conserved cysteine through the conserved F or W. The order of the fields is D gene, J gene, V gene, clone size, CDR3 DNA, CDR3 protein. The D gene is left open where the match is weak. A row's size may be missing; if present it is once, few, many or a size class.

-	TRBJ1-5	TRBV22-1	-	TGTCCTGGGAGCGCCCGCACAGTTAGTGGACAGGGGGCTTGGGGCAATCAGCCCCAGCATTTT	CPGSARTVSGQGAWGNQPQHF
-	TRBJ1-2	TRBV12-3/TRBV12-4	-	TGTGCCAGCAGTACCAACTATGGCTACACCTTC	CASSTNYGYTF
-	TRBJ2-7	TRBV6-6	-	TGTGCCAGCAGCTATGGACAGTCCTACGAGCAGTACTTC	CASSYGQSYEQYF
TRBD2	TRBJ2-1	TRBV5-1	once	TGCGCCAGCAGCGACGTAGCGGGAGGGTACAATGAGCAGTTCTTC	CASSDVAGGYNEQFF
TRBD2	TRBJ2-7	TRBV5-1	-	TGCGCCAGCACCCCCAGCGGGGTCTCCTACGAGCAGTACTTC	CASTPSGVSYEQYF
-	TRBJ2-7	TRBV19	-	TGTGCCAGTAGTATAGACGGCGGGTCCCGCTACGAGCAGTACTTC	CASSIDGGSRYEQYF
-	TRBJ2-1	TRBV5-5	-	TGTGCCAGCAACTTGGGGGACGTCGATGAGCAGTTCTTC	CASNLGDVDEQFF
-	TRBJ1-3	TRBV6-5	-	TGTGCCAGCATCCCCCGACTGACTGGAAACACCATATATTTT	CASIPRLTGNTIYF
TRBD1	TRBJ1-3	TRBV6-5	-	TGTGCCAGTACGAGGGGGACAGGGGCTGGAAACACCATATATTTT	CASTRGTGAGNTIYF
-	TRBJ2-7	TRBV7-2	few	TGTGCCAGCAGCCCAGGGCCCGGGCTCTACGAGCAGTACTTC	CASSPGPGLYEQYF
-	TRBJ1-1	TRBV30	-	TGTGCCTGGAGTAACTTCTGGGCCACTGAAGCTTTCTTT	CAWSNFWATEAFF
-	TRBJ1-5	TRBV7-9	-	TGTGCCAGCAGCCGAGCGGGCGACGGGGATCAGCCCCAGCATTTT	CASSRAGDGDQPQHF
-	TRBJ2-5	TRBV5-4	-	TGTGCCAGCAGCGCCGGACCAGCTACGACCCAGTACTTC	CASSAGPATTQYF
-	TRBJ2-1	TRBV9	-	TGTGCCAGCAGCGTAGCGGGCTCCTACAATGAGCAGTTCTTC	CASSVAGSYNEQFF
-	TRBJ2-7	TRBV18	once	TGTGCCAGCTCATCGAGCTCCTACGAGCAGTACTTC	CASSSSSYEQYF
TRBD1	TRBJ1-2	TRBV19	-	TGTGCCAGTAGCCCGACAGGGGGCTTTGGCTACACCTTC	CASSPTGGFGYTF
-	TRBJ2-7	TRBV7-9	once	TGTGCCAGCTCCAAACGCACCGGAGCCAACGAGCAGTACTTC	CASSKRTGANEQYF
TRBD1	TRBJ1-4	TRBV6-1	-	TGTGCCAGCAGTGACTACCACGGGACAGCCGCAACTAATGAAAAACTGTTTTTT	CASSDYHGTAATNEKLFF
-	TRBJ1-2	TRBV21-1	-	TGTGCCAGCAGCCAACGGACAGGGGGCGCGGGTGGCTACACCTTC	CASSQRTGGAGGYTF
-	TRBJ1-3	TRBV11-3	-	TGTGCCAGCAGCTCGACATTCGGAAACACCATATATTTT	CASSSTFGNTIYF
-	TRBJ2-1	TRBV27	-	TGTGCCAGCAGTTCCGGCAGGAGGAATGAGCAGTTCTTC	CASSSGRRNEQFF
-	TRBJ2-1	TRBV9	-	TGTGCCAGCAGCCCCCAACTCAGTAGGGGATACAATGAGCAGTTCTTC	CASSPQLSRGYNEQFF
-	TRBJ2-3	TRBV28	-	TGTGCCACTACATGGTCAGGGCCCGATACGCAGTATTTT	CATTWSGPDTQYF
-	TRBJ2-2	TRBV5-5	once	TGTGCCAGCAGCCCGCACCCGGGACTCAAGAACACCGGGGAGCTGTTTTTT	CASSPHPGLKNTGELFF
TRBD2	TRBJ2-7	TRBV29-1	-	TGCAGCGTTGAAGAAGGTCCTAGCGGGAGTGGGAAGCAGTACTTC	CSVEEGPSGSGKQYF
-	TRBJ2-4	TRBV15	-	TGTGCCACCCAAAAAGACGGGAAAGGGGGCAAAAACATTCAGTACTTC	CATQKDGKGGKNIQYF
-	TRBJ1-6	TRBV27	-	TGTGCCAGCAGTCCGGGAGACAGAGATAATTCACCCCTCCACTTT	CASSPGDRDNSPLHF
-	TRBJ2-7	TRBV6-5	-	TGTGCCAGTGCAGGGCCGGGACGCATGGGCGAGCAGTACTTC	CASAGPGRMGEQYF
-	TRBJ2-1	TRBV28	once	TGTGCCAGCAGTTCCGGGACAGGGACTAGCTCCTACAATGAGCAGTTCTTC	CASSSGTGTSSYNEQFF
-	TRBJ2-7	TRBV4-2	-	TGTGCCAGCAGCCAAGATAGGCTTCACGAGCAGTACTTC	CASSQDRLHEQYF
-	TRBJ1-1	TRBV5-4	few	TGTGCCAGCAGCTCCGGGGGCAAAGTCACTGAAGCTTTCTTT	CASSSGGKVTEAFF
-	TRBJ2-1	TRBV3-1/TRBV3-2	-	TGTGCCAGCAGCCAAGCAGGGAGGACAGAGGCCTACAATGAGCAGTTCTTC	CASSQAGRTEAYNEQFF
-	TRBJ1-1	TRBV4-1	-	TGCGCCAGCAGCTTTGACAGATTGAACACTGAAGCTTTCTTT	CASSFDRLNTEAFF
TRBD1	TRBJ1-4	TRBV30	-	TGTGCCTGGGGGACAGGGGGAGTACGGAATGAAAAACTGTTTTTT	CAWGTGGVRNEKLFF
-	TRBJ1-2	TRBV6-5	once	TGTGCCAGCACCGCGATAAGAGGGGGGGACTACACCTTC	CASTAIRGGDYTF
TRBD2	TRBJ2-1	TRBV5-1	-	TGCGCCAGCAGCTTCAGCGGGGAGGTCTACAATGAGCAGTTCTTC	CASSFSGEVYNEQFF
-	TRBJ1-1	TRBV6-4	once	TGTGCCAGCAGCTCTGGGACCTTGGGAACTGAAGCTTTCTTT	CASSSGTLGTEAFF
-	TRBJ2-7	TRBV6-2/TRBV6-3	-	TGTGCCAGCAGTCCCCGCGGGCAGGGAACCTACGAGCAGTACTTC	CASSPRGQGTYEQYF
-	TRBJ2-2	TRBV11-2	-	TGTGCCAGCAGCTTAGGGTCGCAGGGACCCGGGGAGCTGTTTTTT	CASSLGSQGPGELFF
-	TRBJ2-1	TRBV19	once	TGTGCCAGTAGTATTTCGCAGGGGGGACACAATGAGCAGTTCTTC	CASSISQGGHNEQFF
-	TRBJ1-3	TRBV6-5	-	TGTGCCAGCAGTTACTCGATCAAAGGATACCGTAACACCATATATTTT	CASSYSIKGYRNTIYF
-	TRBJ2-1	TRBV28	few	TGTGCCAGCAGTTTGGCAGGACGGTACAATGAGCAGTTCTTC	CASSLAGRYNEQFF
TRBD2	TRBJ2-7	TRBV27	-	TGTGCCAGCAGTTTATCGGCTAGCGGGAGTTTCTACTTC	CASSLSASGSFYF
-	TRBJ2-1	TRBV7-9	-	TGTGCCAGCAGCCCTCACAATGAGCAGTTCTTC	CASSPHNEQFF
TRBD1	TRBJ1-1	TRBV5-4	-	TGTGCCAGCAGCTTGCCGACAGGGGCCCTGAACACTGAAGCTTTCTTT	CASSLPTGALNTEAFF
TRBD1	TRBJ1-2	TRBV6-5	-	TGTGCCAGCAGTTACTCGAAGGGACAGGAGGGCGGCTACACCTTC	CASSYSKGQEGGYTF
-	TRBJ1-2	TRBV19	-	TGTGCCAGTAGACCCCAGACTAACTATGGCTACACCTTC	CASRPQTNYGYTF
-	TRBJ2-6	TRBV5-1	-	TGCGCCAGCAGCTTATCGGGCTCTGGGGCCAACGTCCTGACTTTC	CASSLSGSGANVLTF
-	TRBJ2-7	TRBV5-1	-	TGCGCCAGCAGCTTAGTCCCGGGGGTGGGAGAGCAGTACTTC	CASSLVPGVGEQYF
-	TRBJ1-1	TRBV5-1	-	TGCGCCAGCAGCTTAACAAGTAGGACAGCGAACACTGAAGCTTTCTTT	CASSLTSRTANTEAFF
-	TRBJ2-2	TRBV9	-	TGTGCCAGCAGCGTAGGACAGGACACCGGGGAGCTGTTTTTT	CASSVGQDTGELFF
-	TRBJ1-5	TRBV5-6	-	TGTGCCAGCAGCTTGGTTAGCTGGACAGACCATCAGCCCCAGCATTTT	CASSLVSWTDHQPQHF
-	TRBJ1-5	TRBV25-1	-	TGTGCCAGCAGTGGGGGACCGTCAAATCAGCCCCAGCATTTT	CASSGGPSNQPQHF
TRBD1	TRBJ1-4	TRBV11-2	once	TGTGCCAGCAGCCCGGGACAGGGGGCTAGAAAACTGTTTTTT	CASSPGQGARKLFF
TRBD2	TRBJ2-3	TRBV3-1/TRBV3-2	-	TGTGCCAGCAGCCAGCCCCCATACGGCGGGGGGGTTCCAGATACGCAGTATTTT	CASSQPPYGGGVPDTQYF
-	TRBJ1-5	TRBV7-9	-	TGTGCCAGCAGCTTAGGGACAGGCAATCAGCCCCAGCATTTT	CASSLGTGNQPQHF
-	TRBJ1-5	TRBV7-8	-	TGTGCCAGCAGCTTATCCAAGGGTCAGCCCCAGCATTTT	CASSLSKGQPQHF